Listed below are T cell receptor beta chains from one sample, sequenced in a study of blood T cell repertoires in COVID-19. Produced via immunoSEQ multiplex PCR; TCRdb's table is partial and in-frame only. The table lists approximately 92,000 clones, 70% to 90% of them singletons, with approximately 4% in the top ten. The material sequenced was peripheral blood. These receptors were obtained from a man between 60 and 75 years old with acute or convalescent COVID-19. Both conserved end residues are part of each CDR3. Fields, in order: D gene, clone size, V gene, J gene, CDR3 DNA, CDR3 protein. A D gene is named only where the DNA matches it firmly. Part of the rows lack a size; the others show once, few, many or a class for expanded clones.

D gene: .; clone size: .; V gene: TRBV15; J gene: TRBJ2-5; CDR3 DNA: TGTGCCACCAGCAGAGATCGGGGAGTCCAAGAGACCCAGTACTTC; CDR3 protein: CATSRDRGVQETQYF
D gene: TRBD1; clone size: .; V gene: TRBV10-3; J gene: TRBJ2-1; CDR3 DNA: TGTGCCATCAGTGCAGGACAGGGGCAGTTCTTC; CDR3 protein: CAISAGQGQFF
D gene: TRBD1; clone size: .; V gene: TRBV5-1; J gene: TRBJ1-2; CDR3 DNA: TGCGCCAGCAGCTCAACCGGGACAGGGGATGGCTACACCTTC; CDR3 protein: CASSSTGTGDGYTF
D gene: TRBD1; clone size: .; V gene: TRBV29-1; J gene: TRBJ1-1; CDR3 DNA: TGCAGCGTTGTGTCAGGGACAGGCCTCACTGAAGCTTTCTTT; CDR3 protein: CSVVSGTGLTEAFF
D gene: .; clone size: .; V gene: TRBV10-3; J gene: TRBJ1-5; CDR3 DNA: TGTGCCATCAGTGAGTCTCCGCAGGGCAATCAGCCCCAGCATTTT; CDR3 protein: CAISESPQGNQPQHF
D gene: .; clone size: .; V gene: TRBV3-1/TRBV3-2; J gene: TRBJ2-3; CDR3 DNA: TGTGCCAGCAGCCAAGATTTACTGAGGGGGGGTACGCAGTATTTT; CDR3 protein: CASSQDLLRGGTQYF
D gene: .; clone size: .; V gene: TRBV21-1; J gene: TRBJ1-1; CDR3 DNA: TGTGCCAGCAGCCCTGAGGAGGGGAGGAAAGAGACTGAAGCTTTCTTT; CDR3 protein: CASSPEEGRKETEAFF
D gene: TRBD1; clone size: few; V gene: TRBV7-8; J gene: TRBJ1-3; CDR3 DNA: TGTGCCAGCAGCACCGGGACAGCTGGAAACACCATATATTTT; CDR3 protein: CASSTGTAGNTIYF
D gene: .; clone size: .; V gene: TRBV5-1; J gene: TRBJ1-2; CDR3 DNA: TGCGCCAGCAGCCAGGGACAACGATATGGCTACACCTTC; CDR3 protein: CASSQGQRYGYTF
D gene: .; clone size: .; V gene: TRBV25-1; J gene: TRBJ2-3; CDR3 DNA: TGTGCCAGCAGTGAACTCGGGGGTATAGATACGCAGTATTTT; CDR3 protein: CASSELGGIDTQYF
D gene: TRBD2; clone size: .; V gene: TRBV9; J gene: TRBJ2-2; CDR3 DNA: TGTGCCACCTCCGGGAGGATAGACACCGGGGAGCTGTTTTTT; CDR3 protein: CATSGRIDTGELFF
D gene: TRBD1; clone size: .; V gene: TRBV2; J gene: TRBJ1-1; CDR3 DNA: TGTGCCAGCAGTGAAGAGACAGGGGACACTGAAGCTTTCTTT; CDR3 protein: CASSEETGDTEAFF
D gene: .; clone size: .; V gene: TRBV7-8; J gene: TRBJ2-5; CDR3 DNA: TGTGCCAGCAGCGCGTCTAACGAAGAGACCCAGTACTTC; CDR3 protein: CASSASNEETQYF
D gene: .; clone size: .; V gene: TRBV6-5; J gene: TRBJ2-5; CDR3 DNA: TGTGCCAGCAGTTACTCTAGCGTGGAGACCCAGTACTTC; CDR3 protein: CASSYSSVETQYF
D gene: TRBD1; clone size: .; V gene: TRBV10-3; J gene: TRBJ1-5; CDR3 DNA: TGTGCCATCAGCGCCCGACAGGGGAGTGAACAGCCCCAGCATTTT; CDR3 protein: CAISARQGSEQPQHF
D gene: .; clone size: few; V gene: TRBV5-6; J gene: TRBJ2-4; CDR3 DNA: TGTGCCAGCAGCTTACTTGAGCGAGGCAGAGGGTTCAAAAACATTCAGTACTTC; CDR3 protein: CASSLLERGRGFKNIQYF
D gene: .; clone size: .; V gene: TRBV25-1; J gene: TRBJ2-1; CDR3 DNA: TGTGCCAGCAGTGAAGGCTATGGGGGAGGCTCGGTAGATGAGCAGTTCTTC; CDR3 protein: CASSEGYGGGSVDEQFF